A single sample is the source of the 8 T cell receptor beta chains below, sequenced in a study of chemoradiotherapy in HPV16-positive cancers. Assay used: immunoSEQ multiplex PCR; TCRdb lists only in-frame clones, some missing. The sample shows about 14,000 clones, around 90% of them seen only once. This sample comprised tumor tissue, obtained from a patient who underwent chemoradiotherapy. All receptors derive from a human donor with HPV-associated anogenital cancer.

V and J are TRBV7-2 and TRBJ1-2, with TRBD1 matching 7 bases. The V and J ends lost 4 bases and 4 bases, in that order; junction bases with no gene match: 6. The CDR3 runs to 14 residues. Germline V CDR1 and CDR2: SGHTA, FQGNSA. The CDR3 DNA is TGTGCCAGCAGCTGGGGGACAGTATCCTATGGCTACACCTTC. The encoded protein is CASSWGTVSYGYTF.

A single count supports this clone. The V gene is TRBV19, the J gene TRBJ1-5; D gene unclear. Trimming removed 6 bases at V and 1 base at J, with 13 bases between. Germline V CDR1 and CDR2: LNHDA, SQIVND (reference sequence). This CDR3 is built from 15 residues. The CDR3: CASSTPDGSNQPQHF. CDR3 nucleotides: TGTGCCAGTAGCACGCCGGACGGAAGCAATCAGCCCCAGCATTTT.

This chain connects TRBV2 to TRBJ2-7; D may be TRBD2 (6 bases). CDR3 length equals 12 residues. Germline V lookup: CDR1 SNHLY, CDR2 FYNNEI. V was trimmed by 8 bases and J by 6 bases, leaving 14 bases between them. In nucleotides, the CDR3 is TGTGCCAGCGGCCGGGTGGGAGGCGAGCAGTACTTC. Protein: CASGRVGGEQYF.

The chain uses TRBV7-8 and TRBJ1-5, with D hard to call. The CDR3 is 13 residues long. V lost 1 base, J lost 7 bases, and 8 bases lay in between. Germline assignment: CDR1 SGHVS and CDR2 FQNEAQ. The CDR3 coding sequence is TGTGCCAGCAGCTTAGGGTGGAACCAGCCCCAGCATTTT. Encoded protein: CASSLGWNQPQHF.

The V gene is TRBV19, the J gene TRBJ1-2; weak D call: TRBD1 (5 bases). Germline V gene sequence: CDR1 LNHDA, CDR2 SQIVND (reference sequence). With 5 bases removed from V and 8 bases from J, the gap between germline ends came to 15 bases. The CDR3 totals 13 residues. The CDR3 coding sequence is TGTGCCAGTAGTCCCCAGGGAAGGGGCGGCTACACCTTC. Its translation: CASSPQGRGGYTF. Drawing the rest from reference TRBV19 and TRBJ1-2, the complete variable domain is DGGITQSPKYLFRKEGQNVTLSCEQNLNHDAMYWYRQDPGQGLRLIYYSQIVNDFQKGDIAEGYSVSREKKESFPLTVTSAQKNPTAFYLCASSPQGRGGYTFGSGTRLTVV.

This clone was picked up one time. This CDR3 is also generated by other DNA sequences in the sample. This sequence joins TRBV5-6 and TRBJ1-2; D unclear. CDR3 length: 11 amino acids. CDR1 and CDR2 from the germline V gene are SGHDT and YYEEEE. The V and J ends lost 2 bases and 8 bases respectively, with 7 bases between them. CDR3 DNA sequence: TGTGCCAGCAGCTTTCGGTTGGGCTACACCTTC. Encoded protein: CASSFRLGYTF.

The chain combines TRBV28 with TRBJ2-1; D gene unclear. The CDR3 has 13 residues. V lost 8 bases and J 0 bases, leaving 8 bases between the germline ends. Germline V CDR1 and CDR2: MDHEN, SYDVKM. This CDR3 is CASDGLSYNEQFF. The DNA of the CDR3 is TGTGCCAGCGACGGGCTCTCCTACAATGAGCAGTTCTTC.

V gene TRBV14 combines with J gene TRBJ1-1; TRBD1 matches at 10 bases. Germline CDR1 reads SGHDN; CDR2 reads FVKESK. V was pared by 4 bases and J by 11 bases, with 7 bases of the junction left unmatched. This CDR3 contains 13 residues. This CDR3 is CASSRFGTGAAFF. In nucleotides, the CDR3 is TGTGCCAGCAGCCGGTTCGGGACAGGGGCCGCTTTCTTT. Supplemented by reference TRBV14 and TRBJ1-1, the full variable domain reads EAGVTQFPSHSVIEKGQTVTLRCDPISGHDNLYWYRRVMGKEIKFLLHFVKESKQDESGMPNNRFLAERTGGTYSTLKVQPAELEDSGVYFCASSRFGTGAAFFGQGTRLTVV.